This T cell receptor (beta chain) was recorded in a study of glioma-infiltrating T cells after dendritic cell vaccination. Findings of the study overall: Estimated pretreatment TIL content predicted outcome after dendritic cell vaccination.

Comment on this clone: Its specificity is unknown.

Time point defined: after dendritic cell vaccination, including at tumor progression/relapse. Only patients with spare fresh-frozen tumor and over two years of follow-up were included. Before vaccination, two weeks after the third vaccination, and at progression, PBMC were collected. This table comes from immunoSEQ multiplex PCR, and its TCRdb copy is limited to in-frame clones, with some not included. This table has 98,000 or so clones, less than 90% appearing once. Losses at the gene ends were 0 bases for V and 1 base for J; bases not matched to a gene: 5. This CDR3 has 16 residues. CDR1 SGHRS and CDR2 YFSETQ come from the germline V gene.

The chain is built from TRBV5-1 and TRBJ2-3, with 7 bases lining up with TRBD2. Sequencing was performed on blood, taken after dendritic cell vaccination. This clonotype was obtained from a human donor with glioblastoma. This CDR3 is CASSLGGSRGTDTQYF. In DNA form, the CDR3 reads TGCGCCAGCAGCTTGGGCGGGAGTAGGGGCACAGATACGCAGTATTTT.